The 7 T cell receptor beta chains given below trace back to one sample, sequenced in a study of radiotherapy plus CTLA-4 blockade in lung cancer. Generated by immunoSEQ multiplex PCR, the TCRdb table keeps only in-frame clones and is missing some. The sample holds 9,500 to 15,000 clones; about 81% are singletons and the top ten take around 32%. The source material was peripheral blood, sampled from a patient treated with radiotherapy plus ipilimumab. These receptors came from a human donor with non-small cell lung cancer that progressed on radiotherapy plus ipilimumab.

This rearrangement joins TRBV6-4 to TRBJ2-7; the match to TRBD2 covers 7 bases. The germline V gene encodes CDR1 MRHNA and CDR2 SNTAGT. The CDR3 length is 15 residues. Trimming took 7 bases from V and 7 from J; bases not matched to a gene: 16. CDR3: CASTRSGELYGEQYF. CDR3 nucleotide sequence: TGTGCCAGCACAAGGAGCGGGGAACTCTACGGGGAGCAGTACTTC.

The chain carries TRBV7-9 and TRBJ2-2; 7 nucleotides line up with TRBD1. The CDR3 covers 15 residues. The trim removed 4 bases at V and 2 bases at J, leaving 4 bases unmatched. Per germline, CDR1 SEHNR and CDR2 FQNEAQ (reference sequence). CDR3 region: CASSYGQDNTGELFF. The DNA of the CDR3 is TGTGCCAGCAGCTACGGACAGGATAACACCGGGGAGCTGTTTTTT. The complete variable domain, with remaining parts taken from reference TRBV7-9 and TRBJ2-2, reads DTGVSQNPRHKITKRGQNVTFRCDPISEHNRLYWYRQTLGQGPEFLTYFQNEAQLEKSRLLSDRFSAERPKGSFSTLEIQRTEQGDSAMYLCASSYGQDNTGELFFGEGSRLTVL.

The V and J genes are TRBV4-1 and TRBJ1-1; the D is unclear. This CDR3 has 15 residues. Germline CDR1 MGHRA, CDR2 YSYEKL. V was trimmed by 1 base and J by 3 bases, leaving 12 bases between them. The DNA of the CDR3 is TGCGCCAGCAGCCAAGGACACGGGGAGGACACTGAAGCTTTCTTT. It encodes CASSQGHGEDTEAFF.

This chain uses TRBV4-2 with TRBJ1-5; possible D gene TRBD1, 5 bases. Germline V CDR1 and CDR2: LGHNA, YNFKEQ. V lost 2 bases and J lost 0, with 11 bases in between. This CDR3 spans 16 amino acids. CDR3 loop: CASSQKTEYSNQPQHF. The CDR3 nucleotides are TGTGCCAGCAGCCAAAAGACAGAGTATAGCAATCAGCCCCAGCATTTT.

The chain carries TRBV19 and TRBJ1-1; no definite D call. Germline V gene lookup returns CDR1 LNHDA and CDR2 SQIVND (reference sequence). The CDR3 runs 14 residues. V lost 7 bases and J 0 bases, leaving 12 bases between the germline ends. DNA of the CDR3: TGTGCCAGTAACTTGGGATCGGTGAACACTGAAGCTTTCTTT. Its protein is CASNLGSVNTEAFF.

In its sample, this clone ranks as hyperexpanded. The chain combines TRBV7-6 with TRBJ1-2; D is uncertain. Germline CDR1 is SGHVS and CDR2 is FNYEAQ. CDR3 size: 15 residues. Trimming pared 1 base from V and 5 bases from J, leaving 14 bases between. The CDR3 nucleotides are TGTGCCAGCAGCTTAGGACCCCATCCCCTTTATGGCTACACCTTC. It encodes CASSLGPHPLYGYTF.

This rearrangement joins TRBV7-6 to TRBJ2-5; 9 bases agree with TRBD2. Germline V gene lookup returns CDR1 SGHVS and CDR2 FNYEAQ. The CDR3 spans 14 residues. The trim removed 1 base at V and 7 bases at J, leaving 4 bases unmatched. CDR3 bases: TGTGCCAGCAGCTTAGTGGCAGCGGGGGGGACCCAGTACTTC. Translated: CASSLVAAGGTQYF.